These 2 T cell receptor beta chains share one sample of origin, sequenced in a study of PD-1 blockade in classical Hodgkin lymphoma (dated by TCRdb to 2018 to 2021). Library construction relied on the immunoSEQ multiplex PCR assay. TCRdb's version of the immuneACCESS table is confined to in-frame rearrangements and falls short of the full clone set. An unresolved V gene accounts for under half of the shortfall where checked; the remainder is of unknown origin. The sample table records 25,000 to 30,000 clones; about four fifths of these occur just once. The top ten clones comprise about 17% of the sample. Taken with the paper, the label for time point translates to: cycle 4 day 1 (C4D1), after less than 7 weeks of nivolumab. Relapse after autologous stem cell transplantation had occurred in all trial patients, and cohorts A, B and C were distinguished by prior brentuximab vedotin exposure. The starting material was peripheral blood mononuclear cells (PBMCs), obtained before the fourth cycle of nivolumab. The source is a human donor with classical Hodgkin lymphoma.

The chain carries TRBV6-5 and TRBJ1-1, with 7 bases that match TRBD1. This CDR3 region has 15 residues. Germline assignment: CDR1 MNHEY and CDR2 SVGAGI. After removal of 3 bases from V and 3 bases from J, the junction contained 7 bases not matched to a gene. The CDR3 nucleotides read TGTGCCAGCAGTTATCCCAAGACAGGGCACACTGAAGCTTTCTTT. This sequence encodes CASSYPKTGHTEAFF.

The chain is built from TRBV7-6 and TRBJ2-1; the match to TRBD2 covers 14 bases. The germline V gene has CDR1 SGHVS and CDR2 FNYEAQ. V was pared by 1 base and J by 8 bases, with 10 bases of the junction left unmatched. CDR3 length equals 18 residues. CDR3 sequence: CASSLVVGGTSGSYEQFF. The CDR3 nucleotides read TGTGCCAGCAGCTTAGTAGTGGGCGGGACTAGCGGGAGTTATGAGCAGTTCTTC.